A selection of T cell receptor beta chains follows, all from one sample in a study of CD8 T cells in Susac syndrome. TCRdb used MiXCR to reprocess the immunoSEQ multiplex PCR reads, holding one entry per CDR3 protein. Of about 77,000 distinct CDR3 sequences in the sample, 93% were seen once. Sequencing was performed on CD4+ T cells from PBMCs. The source of these receptors is a human donor with Susac syndrome. Both conserved end residues are part of each CDR3. D genes are given only for firm matches. Not every row has a clone size; where given, it reads once, few, many or a size class.

v_gene	d_gene	len	abundance	j_gene	CDR3nt	CDR3aa
TRBV12-3/TRBV12-4	-	13	-	TRBJ1-1	TGTGCCAGCGGGGGGAGGGACAACACTGAAGCTTTCTTT	CASGGRDNTEAFF
TRBV20-1	TRBD1	13	-	TRBJ2-1	TGCAGTGCTGGGGGACAGGGCGATAATGAGCAGTTCTTC	CSAGGQGDNEQFF
TRBV18	-	13	-	TRBJ2-5	TGTGCCAGCTCACTCGACCAGCAAGAGACCCAGTACTTC	CASSLDQQETQYF
TRBV24-1	TRBD1	13	-	TRBJ2-1	TGTGCCACCAGTCGGGACAGTTGGGATGAGCAGTTCTTC	CATSRDSWDEQFF
TRBV14	TRBD1	18	-	TRBJ1-6	TGTGCCAGCAGCCGAACAGGGGGTGTGAGCTCCTATAATTCACCCCTCCACTTT	CASSRTGGVSSYNSPLHF
TRBV18	-	17	-	TRBJ2-1	TGTGCCAGCTCACCCTTTTCGACAGGAAGCTCCTACAATGAGCAGTTCTTC	CASSPFSTGSSYNEQFF
TRBV20-1	-	10	-	TRBJ2-1	TGCAGTGCTACCGGCAATGAGCAGTTCTTC	CSATGNEQFF
TRBV10-2	TRBD2	16	-	TRBJ2-5	TGCGCCAGCAGCTCCCCTGGGCGGGGGGGCGAGGAGACCCAGTACTTC	CASSSPGRGGEETQYF
TRBV5-6	-	12	-	TRBJ1-6	TGTGCCAGCAGCTTGTCCCCGTCACCCCTCCACTTT	CASSLSPSPLHF
TRBV20-1	-	15	once	TRBJ1-6	TGCAGTGCTGTGGAGGGCGGGTCCTATAATTCACCCCTCCACTTT	CSAVEGGSYNSPLHF
TRBV7-8	TRBD2	19	-	TRBJ2-1	TGTGCCAGCAGCCGAAAGCGGGAGGGCCTAATGATCCGCGACAATGAGCAGTTCTTC	CASSRKREGLMIRDNEQFF
TRBV28	-	17	-	TRBJ1-1	TGTGCCAGCAGTTTTGTGAAAGGGCGCAGAATGAACACTGAAGCTTTCTTT	CASSFVKGRRMNTEAFF
TRBV19	-	14	-	TRBJ2-4	TGTGCCAGTAGTAATGGAAGAGGGAACGTCATTCAGTACTTC	CASSNGRGNVIQYF
TRBV5-1	TRBD1	17	-	TRBJ2-6	TGCGCCAGCAGCCCCAGTGGACAGGCCTCTGGGGCCAACGTCCTGACTTTC	CASSPSGQASGANVLTF